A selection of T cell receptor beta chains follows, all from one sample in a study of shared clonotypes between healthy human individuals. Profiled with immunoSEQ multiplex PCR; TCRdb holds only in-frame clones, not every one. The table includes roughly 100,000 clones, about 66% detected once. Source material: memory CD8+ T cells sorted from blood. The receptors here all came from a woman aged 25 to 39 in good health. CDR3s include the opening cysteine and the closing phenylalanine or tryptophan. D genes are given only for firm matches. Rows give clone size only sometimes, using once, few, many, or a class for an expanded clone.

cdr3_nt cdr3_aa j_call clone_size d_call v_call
TGTGCCAGTAGGTCCGGGACAGGGGTTGGAAACACCATATATTTT CASRSGTGVGNTIYF TRBJ1-3 NA TRBD1 TRBV19
TGTGCCAGCAGCCTAGCGGAGTACAATGAGCAGTTCTTC CASSLAEYNEQFF TRBJ2-1 few TRBD2 TRBV6-6
TGTGCCAGCAGTTTATGGGACGGGGGGTCCTACGAGCAGTACTTC CASSLWDGGSYEQYF TRBJ2-7 NA TRBD2 TRBV28
TGTGCCAGCAGCATTCTTTTGGACCACCCACTTGACAATGAGCAGTTCTTC CASSILLDHPLDNEQFF TRBJ2-1 NA NA TRBV21-1
TGTGCCATCACCGAGACTAGCGGGAGTCGCTACGAGCAGTACTTC CAITETSGSRYEQYF TRBJ2-7 NA TRBD2 TRBV10-3
TGCAGTGCTAGGATCGCAGATACGCAGTATTTT CSARIADTQYF TRBJ2-3 NA NA TRBV20-1
TGCAGCGTTGGAGGAGGGGAAGGCTACGAGCAGTACTTC CSVGGGEGYEQYF TRBJ2-7 NA NA TRBV29-1
TGTGCCAGCAGTTTTTTTCTAGCGGGAGGGGCCCAGTACTTC CASSFFLAGGAQYF TRBJ2-5 NA TRBD2 TRBV6-6
TGTGCCAGCAGCCAGGCGGGAGGTGGGGGTGACAATGTCTATGAGCAGTTCTTC CASSQAGGGGDNVYEQFF TRBJ2-1 NA TRBD2 TRBV4-2
TGCGCCAGCAGCTTGTTGGCTAGCGGAGCCTACGAGCAGTACTTC CASSLLASGAYEQYF TRBJ2-7 NA TRBD2 TRBV5-1
TGTGCCAGTAGTATGTGGGTCTACACTGAAGCTTTCTTT CASSMWVYTEAFF TRBJ1-1 many NA TRBV19
TGTGCCAGCAGTGAACCCCGGGGGCGGTACGAGCAGTACTTC CASSEPRGRYEQYF TRBJ2-7 NA NA TRBV2
TGTGCCAGCCAAACGTCGAATTTCAGGGGTGCTAATGAAAAACTGTTTTTT CASQTSNFRGANEKLFF TRBJ1-4 NA NA TRBV19
TGCGCCAGCAGCTTGGTTCCGGCTAGCGGGTACAATGAGCAGTTCTTC CASSLVPASGYNEQFF TRBJ2-1 few TRBD2 TRBV5-1
TGTGCCAGCAGCCAAGGGTATGCGCGGGAGGGTAAAAACATTCAGTACTTC CASSQGYAREGKNIQYF TRBJ2-4 NA TRBD2 TRBV14
TGTGCCAGCAGCTTAGAGGGGGGAAGTCACTATGGCTACACCTTC CASSLEGGSHYGYTF TRBJ1-2 few NA TRBV5-5
TGTGCCTGGAGTGTGGGGCCTCTCTCCTACGAGCAGTACTTC CAWSVGPLSYEQYF TRBJ2-7 medium-sized NA TRBV30
TGTGCCAGCAGCAGGTACGAGCAGTACTTC CASSRYEQYF TRBJ2-7 NA NA TRBV11-2
TGTGCCAGCAGCTACCCATGGACCCAAGAGACCCAGTACTTC CASSYPWTQETQYF TRBJ2-5 NA NA TRBV11-2
TGTGCCAGCAGTGACGCAGGGACTAGCTTATACGAGCAGTACTTC CASSDAGTSLYEQYF TRBJ2-7 NA TRBD2 TRBV25-1
TGTGCCAGCAGCGCCAACCCGGGACAGGGGATCCACGAGCAGTACTTC CASSANPGQGIHEQYF TRBJ2-7 NA TRBD1 TRBV9
TGTGCCAGCAGCATAGCGGGGAGCCTTTGTCGGGCCAACGTCCTGACTTTC CASSIAGSLCRANVLTF TRBJ2-6 NA NA TRBV21-1
TGTGCCAGCAGTTTCTACGACTTAGCGGGAGGGCCAGGAGATACGCAGTATTTT CASSFYDLAGGPGDTQYF TRBJ2-3 few TRBD2 TRBV27
TGTGCCAGCAGCGGGAGCTCCGGATCCGTCGAGCAGTACTTC CASSGSSGSVEQYF TRBJ2-7 NA NA TRBV5-4
TGTGCCAGCAGTGAGCAGTTTGGAGCGGGAGGGATCTACGAGCAGTACTTC CASSEQFGAGGIYEQYF TRBJ2-7 once TRBD2 TRBV2
TGTGCCAGCAGTACAGTCATACTGGACAGGGGATTCGAATACGAGCAGTACTTC CASSTVILDRGFEYEQYF TRBJ2-7 NA TRBD1 TRBV28
TGTGCCAGCAGTTACTCGCACGGCAACTATGGCTACACCTTC CASSYSHGNYGYTF TRBJ1-2 NA NA TRBV6-5
TGTGCCAGCAGCCCACGACCACCGGGACAGGAATACGAGCAGTACTTC CASSPRPPGQEYEQYF TRBJ2-7 NA TRBD1 TRBV28
TGTGCCATCAGTGAGGGAAAAGGACTAGCGGGATACGGGGAGCTGTTTTTT CAISEGKGLAGYGELFF TRBJ2-2 NA TRBD2 TRBV10-3
TGTGCCAGCTCACTCCGACAGGGATTTGGTGGCTACACCTTC CASSLRQGFGGYTF TRBJ1-2 NA TRBD1 TRBV18
TGTGCCAGCAGCTTGAGCGGGAACACCGGGGAGCTGTTTTTT CASSLSGNTGELFF TRBJ2-2 few NA TRBV5-8
TGTGCCAGTAGTATGAGGAGCGGCTACGAGCAGTACTTC CASSMRSGYEQYF TRBJ2-7 NA NA TRBV19
TGCGCCAGCAGCCAAGGCGCTGTGACTAGCGGGAGCACAGATACGCAGTATTTT CASSQGAVTSGSTDTQYF TRBJ2-3 NA TRBD2 TRBV4-1
TGTGCCAGCAGTGAAGGGGTATGGGGAGCAGATACGCAGTATTTT CASSEGVWGADTQYF TRBJ2-3 few NA TRBV2
TGCGCCAGCAGTTTACAGGGAGGAGGTGAGCAGTTCTTC CASSLQGGGEQFF TRBJ2-1 NA NA TRBV10-2
TGTGCCAGCAGTCATCGCTTAGCCCCAGATGAAAAACTGTTTTTT CASSHRLAPDEKLFF TRBJ1-4 NA NA TRBV11-2
TGCGCCAGCAGGGTTAACAGGGTTCTGAACACTGAAGCTTTCTTT CASRVNRVLNTEAFF TRBJ1-1 once NA TRBV4-1
TGTGCCAGCAGTGGCCAGAAAGAGACCCAGTACTTC CASSGQKETQYF TRBJ2-5 NA NA TRBV25-1
TGTGCCAGCAGTGATGGACAGGGGGCGGGAGAGCAGTACTTC CASSDGQGAGEQYF TRBJ2-7 NA TRBD1 TRBV6-1
TGTGCCAGCAGTGCCGTAGCGGGAGAGTCCACAGATACGCAGTATTTT CASSAVAGESTDTQYF TRBJ2-3 few TRBD2 TRBV6-4
TGCAGCGTTGACAGGGGCGAGAACGAGCAGTACTTC CSVDRGENEQYF TRBJ2-7 NA NA TRBV29-1
TGTGCCACCAGCAGAGACGCGGGAGGGGCCTACGAGCAGTACTTC CATSRDAGGAYEQYF TRBJ2-7 NA TRBD2 TRBV15
TGTGCCAGCAGTTTTAGTAGCGGGGGAGATACGCAGTATTTT CASSFSSGGDTQYF TRBJ2-3 NA TRBD2 TRBV28
TGTGCCAGCAGTACCAGGGGGAACTCCTACGAGCAGTACTTC CASSTRGNSYEQYF TRBJ2-7 NA TRBD1 TRBV25-1
TGTGCCAGCAGTACCATCGGGGCAGTCAATCAGCCCCAGCATTTT CASSTIGAVNQPQHF TRBJ1-5 many NA TRBV27
TGTGCCAGCAGCCATCGGCCAATCTTTAGCACAGATACGCAGTATTTT CASSHRPIFSTDTQYF TRBJ2-3 NA NA TRBV7-9
TGTGCCAGTAGAAGCAGACAGACCGTAGAAGCTTTCTTT CASRSRQTVEAFF TRBJ1-1 NA NA TRBV19
TGTGCCAGTAGTACAGGACAGGGGAACACTGAAGCTTTCTTT CASSTGQGNTEAFF TRBJ1-1 NA TRBD1 TRBV19
TGTGCCAGCTCACCCCTTTTTAAAATCACTGAAGCTTTCTTT CASSPLFKITEAFF TRBJ1-1 NA NA TRBV18
TGCGCCAGCAGCCAAGATCTTCCACCAACAATTTACAATGAGCAGTTCTTC CASSQDLPPTIYNEQFF TRBJ2-1 NA NA TRBV4-1
TGTGCCATCAGCCAGAAAGGACTAGTAGAGACCCAGTACTTC CAISQKGLVETQYF TRBJ2-5 NA TRBD2 TRBV10-3
TGCGCCAGCAGCCCTCCGGGACAGGGGCCGAGAGAGCAGTTCTTC CASSPPGQGPREQFF TRBJ2-1 NA TRBD1 TRBV4-1
TGTGCCAGCAGCCGCTTGGGAAGGGGCACGGGAGTTACCGGGGAGCTGTTTTTT CASSRLGRGTGVTGELFF TRBJ2-2 NA NA TRBV27